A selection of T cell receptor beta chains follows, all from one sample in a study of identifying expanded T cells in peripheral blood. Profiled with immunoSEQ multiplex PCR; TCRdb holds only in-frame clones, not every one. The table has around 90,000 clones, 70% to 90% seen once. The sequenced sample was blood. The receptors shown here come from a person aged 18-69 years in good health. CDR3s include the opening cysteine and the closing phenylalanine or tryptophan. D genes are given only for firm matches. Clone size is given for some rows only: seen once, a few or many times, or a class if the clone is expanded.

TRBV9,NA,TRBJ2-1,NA,TGTGCCAGCAGCCCGGGCATGGGTTTGGGGGAGCAGTTCTTC,CASSPGMGLGEQFF
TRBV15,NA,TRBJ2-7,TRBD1,TGTGCCACCAGCAGAGAGTCAGGGGGCCCCTACGAGCAGTACTTC,CATSRESGGPYEQYF
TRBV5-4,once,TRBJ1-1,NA,TGTGCCTCGACACGTGAGGCCAACACTGAAGCTTTCTTT,CASTREANTEAFF
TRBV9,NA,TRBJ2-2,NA,TGTGCCAGCAGCGTAGTTACCGGGGAGCTGTTTTTT,CASSVVTGELFF
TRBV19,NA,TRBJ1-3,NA,TGTGCCAGTAGTTGGTCGGCCCAGCCAGCCTCTGGAAACACCATATATTTT,CASSWSAQPASGNTIYF
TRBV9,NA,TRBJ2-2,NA,TGTGCCAGCAGCGTAAGACTGGCGAACACCGGGGAGCTGTTTTTT,CASSVRLANTGELFF
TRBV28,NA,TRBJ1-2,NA,TGTGCCAGCTTGTCCGGGGTTCGGGATGGCTACACCTTC,CASLSGVRDGYTF
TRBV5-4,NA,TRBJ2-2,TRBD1,TGTGCCAGCAGACGAGGGGAGACAGGGTTCACCGGGGAGCTGTTTTTT,CASRRGETGFTGELFF
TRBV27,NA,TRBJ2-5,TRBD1,TGTGCCAGCACCCCCTTGTGGGACAGGAGAAGTCGAGAGACCCAGTACTTC,CASTPLWDRRSRETQYF
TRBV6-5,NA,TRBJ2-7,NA,TGTGCCAGCAGTGCGGGACTCCCGAGCTCCTACGAGCAGTACTTC,CASSAGLPSSYEQYF
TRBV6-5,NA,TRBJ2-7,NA,TGTGCCAGCAGTTATCAGGGGTATCGCGAGCAGTACTTC,CASSYQGYREQYF
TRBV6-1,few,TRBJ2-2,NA,TGTGCCAGCAGTGAAGAGACGGGGAACACCGGGGAGCTGTTTTTT,CASSEETGNTGELFF
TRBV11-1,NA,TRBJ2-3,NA,TGTGCCAGCAGCTTAGGGGGCACGGGGATGAGGAGGACAGATACGCAGTATTTT,CASSLGGTGMRRTDTQYF
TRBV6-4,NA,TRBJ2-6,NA,TGTGCCAGCAGTGACGGAGGGGGCGCTGGGGCCAACGTCCTGACTTTC,CASSDGGGAGANVLTF
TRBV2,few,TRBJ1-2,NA,TGTGCCAGCAAGAGGCAGGGTGACTACACCTTC,CASKRQGDYTF
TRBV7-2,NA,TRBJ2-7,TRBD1,TGTGCCAGCAGCTTAGCGGGCAGGGGGCTTTACGAGCAGTACTTC,CASSLAGRGLYEQYF
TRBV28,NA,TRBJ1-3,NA,TGTGCCAGCAGCCCAGGCTCTGGAAACACCATATATTTT,CASSPGSGNTIYF
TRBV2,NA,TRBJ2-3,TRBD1,TGTGCCAGCAGTGGGGGGACAGTTGCGGATACGCAGTATTTT,CASSGGTVADTQYF
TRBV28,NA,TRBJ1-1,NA,TGTGCCAGCAGTAATGGACATCGTGAAGCTTTCTTT,CASSNGHREAFF
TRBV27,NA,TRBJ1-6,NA,TGTGCCAGCAGTGTTACAGGGTGGACCTATAATTCACCCCTCCACTTT,CASSVTGWTYNSPLHF
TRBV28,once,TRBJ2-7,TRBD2,TGTGCCAGCAGCCCAGCGGGGGGTACCTCCTACGAGCAGTACTTC,CASSPAGGTSYEQYF